These 16 T cell receptor beta chains were all obtained from the same sample, sequenced in a study of cytomegalovirus exposure and HLA in healthy donors. It was with 60 Vbeta and 13 Jbeta primers that the PCR ran. The method was immunoSEQ multiplex PCR; TCRdb's version includes in-frame clones alone and lacks a portion of them. The top ten clones hold 2.5% of a sample with 65,000 to 90,000 clones, around 80% of them seen once. The material sequenced was PBMCs. The receptor set was obtained from a man aged 25 to 40 in good health and CMV-seronegative.

V and J are TRBV4-3 and TRBJ2-5; D is possibly TRBD2 (7 bases). The CDR3 is 15 residues long. Germline-derived CDR1 and CDR2 are LGHNA and YSLEER. Trimming stripped 0 bases from V and 9 bases from J, with 17 bases between. Here the CDR3 reads CASSQDRRGGGPQYF. In DNA, the CDR3 is TGCGCCAGCAGCCAAGATCGGCGTGGGGGGGGCCCCCAGTACTTC.

V gene TRBV5-4 combines with J gene TRBJ2-6, with D hard to call. CDR1 SGHNT and CDR2 YYREEE come from the germline V gene (reference sequence). CDR3 length: 14 amino acids. Trimming stripped 6 bases from V and 4 bases from J, with 11 bases between. The CDR3 nucleotides read TGTGCCAGCATCCCCAGGAAGGGGGCCAACGTCCTGACTTTC. This encodes CASIPRKGANVLTF. Combining the CDR3 with reference TRBV5-4 and TRBJ2-6 gives the whole variable domain ETGVTQSPTHLIKTRGQQVTLRCSSQSGHNTVSWYQQALGQGPQFIFQYYREEENGRGNFPPRFSGLQFPNYSSELNVNALELDDSALYLCASIPRKGANVLTFGAGSRLTVL.

The chain couples TRBV7-9 to TRBJ2-7, with D possibly matching TRBD2 (5 bases). The V end was cut by 6 bases, the J end by 6 bases, with 15 bases between. CDR3 length: 13 amino acids. Germline assignment: CDR1 SEHNR and CDR2 FQNEAQ (reference sequence). CDR3 loop: CASRPWEKPEQYF. DNA of the CDR3: TGTGCCAGCAGACCATGGGAGAAGCCCGAGCAGTACTTC. Drawing the rest from reference TRBV7-9 and TRBJ2-7, the complete variable domain is DTGVSQNPRHKITKRGQNVTFRCDPISEHNRLYWYRQTLGQGPEFLTYFQNEAQLEKSRLLSDRFSAERPKGSFSTLEIQRTEQGDSAMYLCASRPWEKPEQYFGPGTRLTVT.

The chain uses TRBV10-3 and TRBJ1-1, with D possibly matching TRBD1 (6 bases). The V end lost 4 bases, the J end lost 2 bases, and 8 bases lay between the germline ends. This CDR3 comprises 13 residues. CDR1 and CDR2 (germline): ENHRY, SYGVKD. For the CDR3, the DNA is TGTGCCATCAGTGTGGGGGCTAACACTGAAGCTTTCTTT. Translating it yields CAISVGANTEAFF.

The gene calls are TRBV6-1 and TRBJ2-7; D might be TRBD2 (5 bases). Trimming removed 5 bases at V and 3 bases at J, with 11 bases between. Germline V gene data show CDR1 as MNHNS and CDR2 as SASEGT. The length of the CDR3 is 13 residues. For the CDR3, the DNA is TGTGCCAGCAGTTCCGGGATCTTCTACGAGCAGTACTTC. It translates to CASSSGIFYEQYF.

The chain has TRBV27 and TRBJ2-1; 8 positions match TRBD2. The V and J ends lost 6 bases and 6 bases, in that order; junction bases with no gene match: 4. The CDR3 covers 13 residues. CDR1 is MNHEY, CDR2 SMNVEV, per germline (reference sequence). This CDR3 reads CASRLAGINEQFF. The CDR3 coding sequence is TGTGCCAGCAGGTTAGCGGGGATCAATGAGCAGTTCTTC.

The chain recombines TRBV7-2 with TRBJ1-1; TRBD1 might be the D (6 bases). The CDR3 spans 15 residues. The ends were cut back, 0 bases at V and 4 bases at J, with 12 bases in the middle. Germline CDR1 is SGHTA and CDR2 is FQGNSA. The CDR3 DNA reads TGTGCCAGCAGCTTAGCCCCAGGGACAAGCACTGAAGCTTTCTTT. Amino acid sequence: CASSLAPGTSTEAFF.

This clone appeared a few times. The chain has TRBV6-5 and TRBJ1-4, with D perhaps matching TRBD1 (6 bases). The CDR3 has 14 amino acids. With 5 bases removed from V and 2 bases from J, the gap between germline ends came to 9 bases. The germline V gene has CDR1 MNHEY and CDR2 SVGAGI. This CDR3 is CASSVTGTNEKLFF. The DNA of the CDR3 is TGTGCCAGCAGTGTTACAGGGACTAATGAAAAACTGTTTTTT.

This chain links TRBV10-1 with TRBJ2-7; D may be TRBD2 (5 bases). This CDR3 has 17 amino acids. V lost 3 bases to trimming and J lost 2 bases, with 20 bases between them. Germline lookup yields CDR1 WNHNN and CDR2 SYGVQD (reference sequence). CDR3 coding DNA: TGCGCCAGCAGTGAAACTCGGATGGATGGGGAGACCTACGAGCAGTACTTC. As protein: CASSETRMDGETYEQYF.

The CDR3 DNA follows: TGTGCCAGCAGCACATCGGGACTAGCTCAAGAGACCCAGTACTTC. Encoded protein: CASSTSGLAQETQYF. This sequence joins TRBV9 and TRBJ2-5; TRBD2 matches at 9 bases. This CDR3 spans 15 amino acids. J was trimmed by 2 bases and V by 4 bases; bases with no gene match: 6. The germline V gene encodes CDR1 SGDLS and CDR2 YYNGEE.

The rearrangement uses TRBV10-3 and TRBJ1-2, with D uncertain. This CDR3 has 16 amino acids. Germline V gene data show CDR1 as ENHRY and CDR2 as SYGVKD. Trimming cost V 0 bases and J 4 bases, with 15 bases left between them. CDR3 sequence reads: CAISESGGKNSYGYTF. The DNA of the CDR3 is TGTGCCATCAGTGAGTCGGGAGGGAAGAACTCCTATGGCTACACCTTC.

This clone has only a few counts. This chain links TRBV13 with TRBJ1-4; D gene unclear. This CDR3 has 15 residues. The V end lost 5 bases, the J end lost 0 bases, and 10 bases lay between the germline ends. CDR1 is PRHDT and CDR2 is FYEKMQ in the germline V gene (reference sequence). The CDR3 DNA follows: TGTGCCAGCAGCCTCCGACTTGCAACTAATGAAAAACTGTTTTTT. Translated: CASSLRLATNEKLFF.

The genes are TRBV18 and TRBJ1-1; maybe TRBD1 (6 bases). Germline V gives CDR1 KGHSH, CDR2 LQKENI. The CDR3 is 17 residues long. The ends were cut back, 1 base at V and 1 base at J, with 16 bases in the middle. CDR3 residues: CASSPLGLSRGNTEAFF. DNA of the CDR3: TGTGCCAGCTCACCACTGGGGCTTTCCAGGGGGAACACTGAAGCTTTCTTT.

The V gene is TRBV19, the J gene TRBJ2-1; D unclear. The V end lost 0 bases, the J end lost 3 bases, and 3 bases lay between the germline ends. Germline V gene sequence: CDR1 LNHDA, CDR2 SQIVND (reference sequence). CDR3 size: 13 residues. DNA of the CDR3: TGTGCCAGTAGTATAGATTACTACAATGAGCAGTTCTTC. This sequence encodes CASSIDYYNEQFF.

The V and J genes are TRBV30 and TRBJ1-5, with D possibly being TRBD1 (5 bases). The V and J ends lost 1 base and 1 base respectively, with 11 bases between them. CDR1 is GTSNPN, CDR2 SVGIG, per germline (reference sequence). There are 15 residues in the CDR3. CDR3 sequence reads: CAWSGGGRSNQPQHF. CDR3 DNA sequence: TGTGCCTGGAGTGGGGGGGGGAGGAGCAATCAGCCCCAGCATTTT.

The V and J genes are TRBV19 and TRBJ2-1, with D unclear. The germline V gene encodes CDR1 LNHDA and CDR2 SQIVND (reference sequence). With 1 base removed from V and 6 bases from J, the gap between germline ends came to 10 bases. The CDR3 sequence is 14 residues long. The CDR3: CASSIVNSANEQFF. The CDR3, as DNA: TGTGCCAGTAGTATAGTCAATAGTGCCAATGAGCAGTTCTTC.